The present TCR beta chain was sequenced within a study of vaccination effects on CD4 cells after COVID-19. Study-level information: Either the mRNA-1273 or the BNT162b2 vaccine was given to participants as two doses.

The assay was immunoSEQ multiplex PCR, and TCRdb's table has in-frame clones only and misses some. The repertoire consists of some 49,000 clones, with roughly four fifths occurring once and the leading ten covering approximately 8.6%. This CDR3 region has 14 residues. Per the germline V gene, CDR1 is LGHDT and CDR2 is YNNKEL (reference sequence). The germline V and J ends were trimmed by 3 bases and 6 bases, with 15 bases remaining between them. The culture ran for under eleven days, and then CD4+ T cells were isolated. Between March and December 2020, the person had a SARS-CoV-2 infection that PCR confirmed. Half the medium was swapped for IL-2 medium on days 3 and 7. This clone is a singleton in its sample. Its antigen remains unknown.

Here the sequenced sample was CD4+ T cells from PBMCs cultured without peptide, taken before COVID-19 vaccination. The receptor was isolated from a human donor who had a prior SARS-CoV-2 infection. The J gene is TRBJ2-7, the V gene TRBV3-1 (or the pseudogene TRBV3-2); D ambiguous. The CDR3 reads CASSQIGIGSEQYF. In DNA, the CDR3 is TGTGCCAGCAGCCAGATAGGCATCGGAAGCGAGCAGTACTTC.